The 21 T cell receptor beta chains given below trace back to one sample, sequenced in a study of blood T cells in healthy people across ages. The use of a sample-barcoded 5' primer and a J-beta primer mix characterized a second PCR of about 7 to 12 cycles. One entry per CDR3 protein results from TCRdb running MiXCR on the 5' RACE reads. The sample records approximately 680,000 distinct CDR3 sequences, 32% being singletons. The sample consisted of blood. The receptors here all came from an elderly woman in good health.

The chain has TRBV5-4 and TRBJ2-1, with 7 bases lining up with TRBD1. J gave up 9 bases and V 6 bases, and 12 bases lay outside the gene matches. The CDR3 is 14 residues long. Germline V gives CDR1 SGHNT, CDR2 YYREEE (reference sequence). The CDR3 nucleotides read TGTGCCAGCACCAAGCCCGTAGGGGGCGGTGAGCAGTTCTTC. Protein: CASTKPVGGGEQFF.

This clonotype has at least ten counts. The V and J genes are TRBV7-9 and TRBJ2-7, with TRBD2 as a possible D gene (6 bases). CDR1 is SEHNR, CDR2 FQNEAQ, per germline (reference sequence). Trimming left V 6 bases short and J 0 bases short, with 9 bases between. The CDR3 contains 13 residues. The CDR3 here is CASSWDFSYEQYF. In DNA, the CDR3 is TGTGCCAGCAGTTGGGACTTCTCCTACGAGCAGTACTTC.

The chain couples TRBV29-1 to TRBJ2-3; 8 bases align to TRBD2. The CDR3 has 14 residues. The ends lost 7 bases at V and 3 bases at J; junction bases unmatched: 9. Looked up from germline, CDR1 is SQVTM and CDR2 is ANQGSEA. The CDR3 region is CSASLAEGTDTQYF. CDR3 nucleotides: TGCAGCGCATCACTAGCGGAGGGGACAGATACGCAGTATTTT.

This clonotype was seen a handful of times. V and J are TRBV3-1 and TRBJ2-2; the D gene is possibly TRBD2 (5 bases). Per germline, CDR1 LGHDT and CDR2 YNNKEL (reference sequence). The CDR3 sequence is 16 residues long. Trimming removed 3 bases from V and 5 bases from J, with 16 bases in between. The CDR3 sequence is CASSHLTPTGTGELFF. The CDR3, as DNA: TGTGCCAGCAGCCATCTTACACCCACGGGAACCGGGGAGCTGTTTTTT.

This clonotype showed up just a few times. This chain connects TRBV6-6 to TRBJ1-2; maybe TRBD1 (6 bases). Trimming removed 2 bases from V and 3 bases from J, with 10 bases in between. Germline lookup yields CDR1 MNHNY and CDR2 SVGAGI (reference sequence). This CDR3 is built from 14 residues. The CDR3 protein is CASSYGGTDYGYTF. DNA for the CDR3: TGTGCCAGCAGTTACGGGGGCACGGACTATGGCTACACCTTC.

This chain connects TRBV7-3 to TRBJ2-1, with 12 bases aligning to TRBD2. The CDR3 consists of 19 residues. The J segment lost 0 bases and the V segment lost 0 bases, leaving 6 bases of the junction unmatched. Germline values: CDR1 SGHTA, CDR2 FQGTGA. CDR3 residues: CASSLTGTSGWSSYNEQFF. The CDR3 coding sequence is TGTGCCAGCAGCTTAACCGGGACTAGCGGGTGGAGCTCCTACAATGAGCAGTTCTTC.

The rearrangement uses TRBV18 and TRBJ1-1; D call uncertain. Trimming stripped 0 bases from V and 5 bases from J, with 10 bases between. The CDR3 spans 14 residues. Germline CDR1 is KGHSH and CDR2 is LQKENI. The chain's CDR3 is CASSPPSLRTEAFF. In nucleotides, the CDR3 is TGTGCCAGCTCACCACCGAGTTTGCGGACTGAAGCTTTCTTT.

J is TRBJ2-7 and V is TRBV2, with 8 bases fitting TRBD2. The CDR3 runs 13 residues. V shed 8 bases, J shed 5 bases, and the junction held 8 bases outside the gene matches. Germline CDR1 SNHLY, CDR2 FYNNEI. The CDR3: CASGSGISHEQYF. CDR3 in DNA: TGTGCCAGCGGTAGCGGGATCTCGCACGAGCAGTACTTC.

The CDR3 DNA is TGTGCCAGCAGTTTAGCTGACAGCTATAATTCACCCCTCCACTTT. This encodes CASSLADSYNSPLHF. The chain uses TRBV12-3 or TRBV12-4 and TRBJ1-6; tentative D call: TRBD1 (5 bases). Trimming took off 0 bases at V and 3 bases at J, with 6 bases between the two ends. The CDR3 sequence is 15 residues long.

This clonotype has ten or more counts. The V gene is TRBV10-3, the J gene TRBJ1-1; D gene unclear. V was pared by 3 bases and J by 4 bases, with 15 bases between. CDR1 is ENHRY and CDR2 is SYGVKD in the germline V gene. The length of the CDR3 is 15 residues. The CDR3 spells CAISDEGLPGTEAFF. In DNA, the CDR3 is TGTGCCATCAGTGATGAGGGCCTCCCCGGCACTGAAGCTTTCTTT.

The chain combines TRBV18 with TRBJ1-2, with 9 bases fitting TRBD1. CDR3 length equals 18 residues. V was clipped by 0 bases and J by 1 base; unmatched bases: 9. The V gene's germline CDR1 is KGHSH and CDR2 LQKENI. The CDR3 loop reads CASSPPPDRGARNYGYTF. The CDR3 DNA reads TGTGCCAGCTCACCACCGCCAGACAGGGGGGCACGTAACTATGGCTACACCTTC.

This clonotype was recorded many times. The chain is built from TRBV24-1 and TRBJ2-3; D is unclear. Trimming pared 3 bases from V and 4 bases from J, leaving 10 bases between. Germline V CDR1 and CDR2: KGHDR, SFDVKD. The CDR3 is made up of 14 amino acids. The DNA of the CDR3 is TGTGCCACCAGTGATCTCCCCGGTGCAGATACGCAGTATTTT. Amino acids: CATSDLPGADTQYF.

The CDR3 DNA is TGCAGGGCCATTGCGGGGCCTAGCGAGCAGTTCTTC. Translating gives CRAIAGPSEQFF. V and J are TRBV20-1 and TRBJ2-1; D possibly corresponds to TRBD2 (6 bases). Germline lookup yields CDR1 DFQATT and CDR2 SNEGSKA (reference sequence). This CDR3 is 12 amino acids long.

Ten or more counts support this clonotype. The DNA of the CDR3 is TGTGCCAGCACCCGGGACAGGGCCAACACTGAAGCTTTCTTT. Translation: CASTRDRANTEAFF. The chain is built from TRBV12-3 or TRBV12-4 and TRBJ1-1; TRBD1 matches at 9 bases. Trimming at V came to 7 bases and at J to 2 bases, leaving 5 bases not matched to a gene. The CDR3 consists of 14 residues.

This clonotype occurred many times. The CDR3 loop is CASSTGTLNTEAFF. CDR3 in DNA: TGTGCCAGCAGTACCGGGACACTGAACACTGAAGCTTTCTTT. The chain carries TRBV6-5 and TRBJ1-1; tentatively, D is TRBD1 (6 bases). The CDR3 runs to 14 residues. From germline, CDR1 is MNHEY and CDR2 SVGAGI. Trimming cost V 5 bases and J 0 bases, with 10 bases left between them.

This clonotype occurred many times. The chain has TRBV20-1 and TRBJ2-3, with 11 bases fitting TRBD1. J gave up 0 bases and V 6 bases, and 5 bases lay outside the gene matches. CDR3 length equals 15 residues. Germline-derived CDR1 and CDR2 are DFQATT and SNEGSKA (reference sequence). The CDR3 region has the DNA TGCAGTGCCGAGGACAGGGGGCGTAGCACAGATACGCAGTATTTT. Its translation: CSAEDRGRSTDTQYF.

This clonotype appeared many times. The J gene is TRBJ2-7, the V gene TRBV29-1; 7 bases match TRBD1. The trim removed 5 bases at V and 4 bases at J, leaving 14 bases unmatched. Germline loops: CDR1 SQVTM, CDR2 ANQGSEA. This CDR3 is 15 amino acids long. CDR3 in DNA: TGCAGCGTTATCAGGGGGTTGGCCGGTGGGTACGAGCAGTACTTC. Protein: CSVIRGLAGGYEQYF.

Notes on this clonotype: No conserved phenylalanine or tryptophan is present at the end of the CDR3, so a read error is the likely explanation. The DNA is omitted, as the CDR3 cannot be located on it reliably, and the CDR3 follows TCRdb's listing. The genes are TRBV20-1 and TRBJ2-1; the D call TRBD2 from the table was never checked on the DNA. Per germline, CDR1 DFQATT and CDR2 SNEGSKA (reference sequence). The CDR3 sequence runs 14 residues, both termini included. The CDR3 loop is CSASDRDTGYTFGS.

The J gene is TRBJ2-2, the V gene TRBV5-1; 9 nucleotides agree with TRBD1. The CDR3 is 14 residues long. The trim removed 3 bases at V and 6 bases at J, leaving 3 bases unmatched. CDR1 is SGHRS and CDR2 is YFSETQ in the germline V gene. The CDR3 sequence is CASSWGQGPGELFF. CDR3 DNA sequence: TGCGCCAGCAGCTGGGGACAGGGTCCCGGGGAGCTGTTTTTT.

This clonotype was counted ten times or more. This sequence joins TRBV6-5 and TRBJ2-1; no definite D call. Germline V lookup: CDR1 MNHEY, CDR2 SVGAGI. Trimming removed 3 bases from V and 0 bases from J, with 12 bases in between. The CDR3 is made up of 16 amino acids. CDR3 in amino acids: CASSYQAEHSYNEQFF. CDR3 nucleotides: TGTGCCAGCAGTTATCAGGCAGAACACTCCTACAATGAGCAGTTCTTC.

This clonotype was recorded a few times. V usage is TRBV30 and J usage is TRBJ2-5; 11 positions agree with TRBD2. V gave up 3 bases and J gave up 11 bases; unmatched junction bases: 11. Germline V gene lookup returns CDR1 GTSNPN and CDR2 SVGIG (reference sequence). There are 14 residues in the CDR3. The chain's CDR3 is CAWSISGGGNEQYF. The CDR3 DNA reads TGTGCCTGGAGCATTAGCGGGGGGGGTAATGAGCAGTACTTC.